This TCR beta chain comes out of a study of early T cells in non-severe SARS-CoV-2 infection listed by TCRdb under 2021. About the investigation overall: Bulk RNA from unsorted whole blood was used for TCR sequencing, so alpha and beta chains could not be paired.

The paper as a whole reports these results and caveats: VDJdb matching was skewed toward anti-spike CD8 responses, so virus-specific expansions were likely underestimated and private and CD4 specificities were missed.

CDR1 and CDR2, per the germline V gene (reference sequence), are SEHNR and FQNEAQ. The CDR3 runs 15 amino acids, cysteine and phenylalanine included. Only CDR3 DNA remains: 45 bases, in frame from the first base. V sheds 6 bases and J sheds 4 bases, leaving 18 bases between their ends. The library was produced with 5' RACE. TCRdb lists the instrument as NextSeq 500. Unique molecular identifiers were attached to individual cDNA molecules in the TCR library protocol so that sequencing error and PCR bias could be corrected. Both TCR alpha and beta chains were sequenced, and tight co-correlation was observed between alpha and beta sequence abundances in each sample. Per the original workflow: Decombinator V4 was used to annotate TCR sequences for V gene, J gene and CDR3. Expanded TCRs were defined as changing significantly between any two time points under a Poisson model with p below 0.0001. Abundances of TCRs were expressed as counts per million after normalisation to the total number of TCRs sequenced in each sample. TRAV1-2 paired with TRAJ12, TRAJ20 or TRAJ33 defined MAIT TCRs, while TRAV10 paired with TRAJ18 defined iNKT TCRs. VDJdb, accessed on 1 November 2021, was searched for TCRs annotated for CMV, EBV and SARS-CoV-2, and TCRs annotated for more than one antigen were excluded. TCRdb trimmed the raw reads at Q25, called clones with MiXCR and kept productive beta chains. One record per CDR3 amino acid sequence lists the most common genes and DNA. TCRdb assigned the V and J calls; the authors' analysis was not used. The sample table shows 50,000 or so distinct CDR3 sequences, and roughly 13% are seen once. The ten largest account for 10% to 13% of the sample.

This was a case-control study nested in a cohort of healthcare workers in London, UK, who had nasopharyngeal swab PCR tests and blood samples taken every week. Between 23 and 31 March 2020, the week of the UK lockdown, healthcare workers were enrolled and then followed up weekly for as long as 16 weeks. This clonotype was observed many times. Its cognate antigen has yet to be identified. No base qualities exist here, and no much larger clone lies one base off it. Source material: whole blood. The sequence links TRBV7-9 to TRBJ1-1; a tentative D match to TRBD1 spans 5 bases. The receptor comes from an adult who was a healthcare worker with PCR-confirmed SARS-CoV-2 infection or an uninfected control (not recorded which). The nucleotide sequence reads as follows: TGTGCCAGCAGGGTTGACGGGGCAAGGGGCACTGAAGCTTTCTTT. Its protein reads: CASRVDGARGTEAFF.